This T cell receptor beta chain was sequenced in a study of OX40 agonist ivuxolimab in advanced cancers. Worth noting for this clone: Its antigen is not known.

Overall study results and limits: Researchers report that CD8+ T cells had, on average, more expanded clones than CD4+.

Germline V gene lookup returns CDR1 SGHRS and CDR2 YFSETQ. The CDR3 covers 15 residues. The V gene end was trimmed by 1 base and the J gene end by 3 bases; junction bases not matched to a gene: 4. Profiled with immunoSEQ multiplex PCR; TCRdb holds only in-frame clones, not every one. The sample contains tens of thousands of clones, 75% to 90% of which appear only once. This receptor was obtained from an adult with an advanced solid tumor such as melanoma, head and neck, liver or kidney cancer. The rearrangement joins TRBV5-1 to TRBJ2-1, with 7 positions matching TRBD2. The input for sequencing was CD4+ or CD8+ T cells sorted from blood, taken in a trial of the OX40 agonist ivuxolimab. The DNA of the CDR3 is TGCGCCAGCAGCTTGCCTAGCGGATACTACAATGAGCAGTTCTTC. This gives the protein CASSLPSGYYNEQFF.